Given below is one T cell receptor (beta chain) in context. V shed 4 bases, J shed 1 base, and the junction held 8 bases outside the gene matches. CDR1 and CDR2 (germline): SGDLS, YYNGEE. The CDR3 is 16 residues long. Libraries were prepared by immunoSEQ multiplex PCR; TCRdb keeps only in-frame clonotypes and omits some of them. In the table there are under 45,000 clones, around 87% of which are singletons. The entry originates in a study of blood T cell repertoires in COVID-19. Overall study: The analysed material was cDNA or gDNA that came from T cells, B-cell-depleted T cells, or PBMCs.

J is TRBJ2-1 and V is TRBV9; 7 bases line up with TRBD2. The TCR comes from a man older than 75 with active COVID-19. The specimen sequenced was peripheral blood. The CDR3 sequence: CASSPNSGLSYNEQFF. Here the CDR3 DNA reads TGTGCCAGCAGCCCTAATAGCGGGCTTTCCTACAATGAGCAGTTCTTC.